Listed below are T cell receptor beta chains from one sample, sequenced in a study of cytomegalovirus exposure and HLA in healthy donors. Measured with immunoSEQ multiplex PCR; TCRdb has only the in-frame clones, and not every one. The sample holds 100,000 or so clones, approximately 95% seen once. The source material was PBMCs. The source of these receptors is a young woman in good health and CMV-seronegative. CDR3s include the opening cysteine and the closing phenylalanine or tryptophan. D genes are given only for firm matches. Rows give clone size only sometimes, using once, few, many, or a class for an expanded clone.

v_gene	abundance	j_gene	d_gene	CDR3nt	CDR3aa
TRBV6-4	.	TRBJ2-2	TRBD2	TGTGCCAGCAGTGATGAGCGGGGGGGCCCCACCGGGGAGCTGTTTTTT	CASSDERGGPTGELFF
TRBV7-9	.	TRBJ2-3	TRBD2	TGTGCCAGCTACAGCAGGACTAGCGGGAGCACAGATACGCAGTATTTT	CASYSRTSGSTDTQYF
TRBV11-3	.	TRBJ2-7	.	TGTGCCAGCAGCTTAGTAACGGACATAGCCTACGAGCAGTACTTC	CASSLVTDIAYEQYF
TRBV30	few	TRBJ1-4	.	TGTGCCTGGGGGGGTCGACAGGAGGTAGAAAAACTGTTTTTT	CAWGGRQEVEKLFF
TRBV15	.	TRBJ2-7	.	TGTGCCACCAGCGATCCCCATACTAGTTACGAGCAGTACTTC	CATSDPHTSYEQYF
TRBV11-3	.	TRBJ1-1	.	TGTGCCAGCAGCTTAGCTGGAGCCTATGAAGCTTTCTTT	CASSLAGAYEAFF
TRBV5-6	.	TRBJ1-2	.	TGTGCCAGCAGCTTGCAGGCCTATGGCTACACCTTC	CASSLQAYGYTF
TRBV10-3	.	TRBJ1-3	TRBD1	TGTGCCATCACCACAGACAGGGGAGGAAACACCATATATTTT	CAITTDRGGNTIYF
TRBV4-1	.	TRBJ2-7	TRBD2	TGCGCCAGCAGCCACCTACTAGCGGGAGGTGTTTCCTACGAGCAGTACTTC	CASSHLLAGGVSYEQYF
TRBV9	.	TRBJ2-1	.	TGTGCCAGCAGCATAGGACCGATACCACAGGAGCAGTTCTTC	CASSIGPIPQEQFF
TRBV19	.	TRBJ2-1	TRBD2	TGTGCCAGTAGTATTGAGGCGGGAGGCTCCTACAATGAGCAGTTCTTC	CASSIEAGGSYNEQFF
TRBV5-1	.	TRBJ2-3	.	TGCGCCAGCAGCTTTGGGCCCCCCATTAGCACAGATACGCAGTATTTT	CASSFGPPISTDTQYF
TRBV5-1	.	TRBJ1-3	.	TGCGCCAGCAGCTTGGGGGTAAGGGGGAAGTCTGGAAACACCATATATTTT	CASSLGVRGKSGNTIYF
TRBV6-5	once	TRBJ1-4	.	TGTGCCAGCAGTTACTCCGCGACAGGATCCGAAAAACTGTTTTTT	CASSYSATGSEKLFF
TRBV30	.	TRBJ1-2	.	TGTGCCTGGAGAGGGGTCGGCCGCTGGGCCTTC	CAWRGVGRWAF
TRBV7-2	.	TRBJ2-1	TRBD2	TGTGCCAGCAGCTCTGGACTAGCGGGGTACAATGAGCAGTTCTTC	CASSSGLAGYNEQFF
TRBV18	.	TRBJ1-4	.	TGTGCCAGCTCACCACGAGGATCCGACAGAAGTCATGAAAAACTGTTTTTT	CASSPRGSDRSHEKLFF
TRBV9	.	TRBJ2-7	TRBD1	TGTGCCAGCAGCCCAGTGGGGACAGACATTTCCTACGAGCAGTACTTC	CASSPVGTDISYEQYF
TRBV19	.	TRBJ1-1	.	TGTGCCAGTAGTATAGGCGCAACGAACACTGAAGCTTTCTTT	CASSIGATNTEAFF
TRBV5-5	.	TRBJ1-2	TRBD1	TGTGCCAGCAGCGGGCGAACAGGGGAATCGTACTATGGCTACACCTTC	CASSGRTGESYYGYTF
TRBV6-4	.	TRBJ2-3	TRBD2	TGTGCCAGCAGTGTACTAGCGGGGTTGACAGATACGCAGTATTTT	CASSVLAGLTDTQYF
TRBV9	.	TRBJ2-5	.	TGTGCCAGCAGCCCACAACAGGGTACCGAGACCCAGTACTTC	CASSPQQGTETQYF
TRBV11-3	.	TRBJ2-2	.	TGTGCCAGCAGCTCGGACAGTACCTACAGGGAGCTGTTTTTT	CASSSDSTYRELFF
TRBV6-5	.	TRBJ1-4	.	TGTGCCAGCGCCCGAGGCCTCCACGGCGAAAAACTGTTTTTT	CASARGLHGEKLFF
TRBV7-9	.	TRBJ2-1	TRBD1	TGTGCCAGCAGTCGACAGGGCTTAAGCTCCTACAATGAGCAGTTCTTC	CASSRQGLSSYNEQFF
TRBV30	.	TRBJ1-2	.	TGTGCCTGGAAAGCCAGGGGATTCGACTATGGCTACACCTTC	CAWKARGFDYGYTF
TRBV4-3	.	TRBJ2-1	.	TGCGCCAGCAGCCAAGATGTCCAGGGATCCTACAATGAGCAGTTCTTC	CASSQDVQGSYNEQFF
TRBV4-2	.	TRBJ2-7	TRBD2	TGTGCCAGCAGCCAAAGTAGCGGGGGGGCCACCTACGAGCAGTACTTC	CASSQSSGGATYEQYF
TRBV6-1	.	TRBJ2-7	TRBD2	TGTGCCAGCAGTGGTGGACTAGCGGGATCTTACGAGCAGTACTTC	CASSGGLAGSYEQYF
TRBV27	once	TRBJ2-1	TRBD2	TGTGCCAGCAGTTTATCGGTAGCGGGTGGCGATGAGCAGTTCTTC	CASSLSVAGGDEQFF
TRBV9	.	TRBJ1-1	.	TGTGCCAGCAGCCCCCAGGGTTTAGAAGCTTTCTTT	CASSPQGLEAFF
TRBV5-4	.	TRBJ2-7	.	TGTGCCAGCAGCAGCACCTTCGTCGACGAGCAGTACTTC	CASSSTFVDEQYF
TRBV7-9	.	TRBJ1-2	TRBD1	TGTGCCAGCAGCTCCCGGGACAGGGTAGGAGGCTACACCTTC	CASSSRDRVGGYTF
TRBV9	.	TRBJ2-1	TRBD2	TGTGCCAGCAGCGCAACTAGCGGGAGTTCCTACAATGAGCAGTTCTTC	CASSATSGSSYNEQFF
TRBV5-1	.	TRBJ2-5	.	TGCGCCAGCAGCTTGGGAGTTTATCAAGAGACCCAGTACTTC	CASSLGVYQETQYF
TRBV10-3	once	TRBJ2-7	TRBD2	TGTGCCATCAGTGACATTGCGGGGGGGCTCGGCGAGCAGTACTTC	CAISDIAGGLGEQYF
TRBV19	.	TRBJ2-2	TRBD1	TGTGCCAGTAGTGACAGGGGGTCGGGGACCGGGGAGCTGTTTTTT	CASSDRGSGTGELFF
TRBV28	many	TRBJ2-1	.	TGTGCCAGCAGCCCTCAGGGCAAGGGGTACAATGAGCAGTTCTTC	CASSPQGKGYNEQFF
TRBV5-6	.	TRBJ2-1	TRBD1	TGTGCCAGCAGCTACTCCGGGACAGGGGCCAATGAGCAGTTCTTC	CASSYSGTGANEQFF
TRBV7-9	.	TRBJ2-3	.	TGTGCCAGCAGCCTCTCCCCGGATACGCAGTATTTT	CASSLSPDTQYF
TRBV19	.	TRBJ1-3	.	TGTGCCAGTAGTATGATACAGGGTTCCGGAAACACCATATATTTT	CASSMIQGSGNTIYF
TRBV7-3	.	TRBJ1-5	.	TGTGCCAGCAGCCTATCCGGACAGCCCGGTGTACCCCAGCATTTT	CASSLSGQPGVPQHF
TRBV6-5	few	TRBJ1-2	.	TGTGCCAGCAGCGAGGGCAGCCGCTATGGCTACACCTTC	CASSEGSRYGYTF
TRBV11-2	.	TRBJ2-5	.	TGTGCCAGCAGCTTAGATTTTCGGGAGACCCAGTACTTC	CASSLDFRETQYF
TRBV19	.	TRBJ2-1	.	TGTGCCAGTAGTATTGACAGCTATGAGCAGTTCTTC	CASSIDSYEQFF
TRBV29-1	.	TRBJ1-4	TRBD1	TGCAGCGCCGCCGGACAGGGCCGGTCCAATGAAAAACTGTTTTTT	CSAAGQGRSNEKLFF
TRBV6-1	.	TRBJ2-1	TRBD2	TGTGCCAGCAGACCAGCGGGAGGAGGCAATGAGCAGTTCTTC	CASRPAGGGNEQFF
TRBV9	.	TRBJ2-5	TRBD2	TGTGCCAGCAGCGTAGGCCGGAAGGCTAGCGGGGGAATACCGTACCAAGAGACCCAGTACTTC	CASSVGRKASGGIPYQETQYF
TRBV5-1	.	TRBJ1-2	.	TGCGCCAGCAGCGGCGACAGGTGGATCTACACCTTC	CASSGDRWIYTF
TRBV9	once	TRBJ2-2	.	TGTGCCAGCAGCCCCCGACTTTGGAGCGGAGGGCTGGGCACCGGGGAGCTGTTTTTT	CASSPRLWSGGLGTGELFF
TRBV11-2	.	TRBJ1-1	.	TGTGCCAGCAGCCAAGGCAGGGGCACTGAAGCTTTCTTT	CASSQGRGTEAFF
TRBV5-1	.	TRBJ1-1	.	TGCGCCAGCACTCGTAGCGATTTAGGCACTGAAGCTTTCTTT	CASTRSDLGTEAFF
TRBV25-1	.	TRBJ1-1	.	TGTGCCAGCAGTGAGCGCTTTATGAACACTGAAGCTTTCTTT	CASSERFMNTEAFF
TRBV5-1	.	TRBJ2-2	TRBD2	TGCGCCAGTAGACTAGCGGGGGGCACCGGGGAGCTGTTTTTT	CASRLAGGTGELFF